The 21 T cell receptor beta chains below all came from one sample that was sequenced in a study of cytomegalovirus exposure and HLA in healthy donors. The method was immunoSEQ multiplex PCR; TCRdb's version includes in-frame clones alone and lacks a portion of them. The sample consists of fewer than 85,000 clones, around 96% of them appearing once. Source material: PBMCs. All receptors derive from a young woman in good health and CMV-seronegative.

This chain uses TRBV4-1 with TRBJ2-7; D remains unclear. Trimming left V 1 base short and J 4 bases short, with 17 bases between. Per the germline V gene, CDR1 is MGHRA and CDR2 is YSYEKL. The CDR3 runs 16 residues. CDR3 sequence reads: CASSQVLGIPGYEQYF. CDR3 in DNA: TGCGCCAGCAGCCAAGTTCTTGGAATCCCAGGTTACGAGCAGTACTTC.

The V call is TRBV6-1, the J call TRBJ1-6; no firm D call. This CDR3 has 14 amino acids. Trimming took off 4 bases at V and 8 bases at J, with 12 bases between the two ends. Per germline, CDR1 MNHNS and CDR2 SASEGT. CDR3 coding DNA: TGTGCCAGCAGTGTAAGTGGGCCGGATTCACCCCTCCACTTT. Its protein product is CASSVSGPDSPLHF.

The V and J genes are TRBV7-2 and TRBJ2-7; 8 bases are a match to TRBD2. Germline V gives CDR1 SGHTA, CDR2 FQGNSA. This CDR3 contains 15 residues. V shed 4 bases and J 0 bases; nucleotides not matched to a gene: 5. The CDR3 nucleotides read TGTGCCAGCAGCTCTCGGCTAGCGGGCTCCTACGAGCAGTACTTC. It translates to CASSSRLAGSYEQYF.

V and J are TRBV28 and TRBJ2-3, with 12 nucleotides matching TRBD2. The V gene's germline CDR1 is MDHEN and CDR2 SYDVKM. V shed 2 bases, J shed 3 bases, and the junction held 9 bases outside the gene matches. The CDR3 is 18 residues long. DNA of the CDR3: TGTGCCAGCAGTTTAGGTCGGGCTAGCGGGAGGGGGACAGATACGCAGTATTTT. Encoded protein: CASSLGRASGRGTDTQYF.

The rearrangement uses TRBV6-5 and TRBJ1-1; no firm D call. V was shortened by 2 bases and J by 5 bases, with 9 bases between the two germline ends. Germline V gene data show CDR1 as MNHEY and CDR2 as SVGAGI. The CDR3 covers 13 residues. The CDR3 sequence is CASSYTGYTEAFF. The CDR3 nucleotides are TGTGCCAGCAGTTACACTGGTTATACTGAAGCTTTCTTT.

CDR3 protein: CASSYLQTSGRGNEQFF. In nucleotides, the CDR3 is TGTGCCAGCAGTTATCTCCAGACTAGCGGGAGAGGCAATGAGCAGTTCTTC. The chain links TRBV27 to TRBJ2-1; 12 bases line up with TRBD2. V was pared by 4 bases and J by 6 bases, with 10 bases of the junction left unmatched. This CDR3 spans 17 amino acids. Germline CDR1 MNHEY, CDR2 SMNVEV (reference sequence).

V usage is TRBV9 and J usage is TRBJ1-2; 7 nucleotides agree with TRBD1. The CDR3 spans 15 residues. Germline loops: CDR1 SGDLS, CDR2 YYNGEE. V shed 4 bases and J 5 bases; nucleotides not matched to a gene: 11. The CDR3 nucleotides read TGTGCCAGCAGCCCCCAGACAGGGATCGGGTATGGCTACACCTTC. The encoded protein is CASSPQTGIGYGYTF.

The rearrangement uses TRBV27 and TRBJ1-3; 7 nucleotides align to TRBD1. This CDR3 has 13 residues. Trimming at V came to 8 bases and at J to 9 bases, leaving 10 bases not matched to a gene. Germline CDR1 MNHEY, CDR2 SMNVEV (reference sequence). Written as DNA, the CDR3 is TGTGCCAGCCTCGACAGGGAGAGGAGCACCATATATTTT. Residues: CASLDRERSTIYF.

This clone was seen just once. The gene calls are TRBV2 and TRBJ2-2; D remains ambiguous. This CDR3 has 13 residues. V was cut by 6 bases and J by 1 base, with 6 bases left in between. Germline CDR1 and CDR2: SNHLY and FYNNEI. The CDR3 loop is CASSVWNTGELFF. The CDR3 DNA is TGTGCCAGCAGCGTCTGGAACACCGGGGAGCTGTTTTTT.

The chain links TRBV11-3 to TRBJ2-1; 8 positions agree with TRBD2. The V segment lost 1 base and the J segment 4 bases; nucleotides outside the gene matches: 9. CDR3 length: 17 amino acids. CDR1 and CDR2 (germline): SGHNT, YENEEA. The CDR3 protein is CASSLGLAGPKYNEQFF. CDR3 nucleotides: TGTGCCAGCAGCTTAGGCCTAGCGGGTCCCAAATACAATGAGCAGTTCTTC.

This clone occurred once. CDR3 amino acids: CASSPPGLNYGYTF. For the CDR3, the DNA is TGTGCCAGCAGCCCCCCGGGACTGAACTATGGCTACACCTTC. The gene calls are TRBV11-2 and TRBJ1-2; the D gene is possibly TRBD1 (5 bases). The CDR3 sequence is 14 residues long. Germline CDR1 SGHAT, CDR2 FQNNGV. Trimming shortened V by 5 bases and J by 2 bases, and 12 bases separated the two germline ends.

The V call is TRBV19, the J call TRBJ1-5; D may be TRBD1 (6 bases). Looked up from germline, CDR1 is LNHDA and CDR2 is SQIVND (reference sequence). The CDR3 is made up of 13 amino acids. Trimming took 5 bases from V and 7 from J, leaving 12 bases between them. The CDR3 bases are TGTGCCAGTAGTCGACAGGTAGAGCAGCCCCAGCATTTT. Amino acid sequence: CASSRQVEQPQHF.

The chain uses TRBV7-8 and TRBJ1-1, with TRBD1 matching over 8 bases. Trimming at V came to 3 bases and at J to 4 bases, leaving 4 bases not matched to a gene. Per germline, CDR1 SGHVS and CDR2 FQNEAQ. CDR3 length equals 14 residues. CDR3 sequence reads: CASSLTDRGTEAFF. The CDR3 DNA reads as TGTGCCAGCAGCTTGACTGACAGGGGCACTGAAGCTTTCTTT. The full variable domain, in which reference TRBV7-8 and TRBJ1-1 provide the parts outside the CDR3, is GAGVSQSPRYKVAKRGQDVALRCDPISGHVSLFWYQQALGQGPEFLTYFQNEAQLDKSGLPSDRFFAERPEGSVSTLKIQRTQQEDSAVYLCASSLTDRGTEAFFGQGTRLTVV.

The CDR3 here is CAISESDSEPYEQYF. The CDR3 coding sequence is TGTGCCATCAGTGAGTCAGATAGTGAACCTTACGAGCAGTACTTC. This sequence joins TRBV10-3 and TRBJ2-7; no definite D call. CDR1 is ENHRY, CDR2 SYGVKD, per germline. V lost 0 bases, J lost 4 bases, and 13 bases lay in between. The CDR3 covers 15 residues.

The V and J genes are TRBV5-1 and TRBJ1-1; perhaps TRBD1 as D (5 bases). Germline V lookup: CDR1 SGHRS, CDR2 YFSETQ. V dropped 0 bases and J dropped 4 bases, with 13 bases sitting between them. The CDR3 covers 15 residues. CDR3 region: CASSLVEEGSTEAFF. The CDR3 DNA sequence: TGCGCCAGCAGCTTGGTTGAGGAGGGGAGCACTGAAGCTTTCTTT.

The chain links TRBV27 to TRBJ2-1; 7 nucleotides line up with TRBD2. V was clipped by 6 bases and J by 2 bases; unmatched bases: 7. CDR3 size: 15 residues. Germline V gives CDR1 MNHEY, CDR2 SMNVEV (reference sequence). DNA of the CDR3: TGTGCCAGCAGCCCTATAGCGGGTGCCTACAATGAGCAGTTCTTC. Protein sequence: CASSPIAGAYNEQFF.

The chain joins TRBV10-3 to TRBJ1-1; a weak D match, TRBD1 (6 bases). Trimming shortened V by 8 bases and J by 1 base, and 11 bases separated the two germline ends. This CDR3 has 13 residues. The germline gives CDR1 ENHRY, CDR2 SYGVKD. Written as DNA, the CDR3 is TGTGCCATCGGAGGACAGCCGAACACTGAAGCTTTCTTT. Residues: CAIGGQPNTEAFF.

This sequence joins TRBV4-2 and TRBJ2-7; D may be TRBD2 (6 bases). This CDR3 has 17 amino acids. V was trimmed by 1 base and J by 6 bases, leaving 22 bases between them. The germline V gene has CDR1 LGHNA and CDR2 YNFKEQ. CDR3 bases: TGTGCCAGCAGCCAAGTTCGGTTGGGCGGGATCGCAGTCGAGCAGTACTTC. As protein: CASSQVRLGGIAVEQYF.

The chain carries TRBV28 and TRBJ2-7; TRBD1 matches at 8 bases. Germline CDR1 MDHEN, CDR2 SYDVKM. The CDR3 covers 15 residues. V trimming: 7 bases; J trimming: 2 bases; junction bases outside the gene matches: 10. The chain's CDR3 is CASNPQGAHPYEQYF. The CDR3 DNA sequence: TGTGCCAGCAATCCCCAGGGGGCACACCCCTACGAGCAGTACTTC.

J is TRBJ1-1 and V is TRBV5-1, with unresolved D. This CDR3 is built from 13 residues. V gave up 5 bases and J gave up 3 bases, with 11 bases separating them. Germline V CDR1 and CDR2: SGHRS, YFSETQ. The CDR3 is CASSLYRDTEAFF. The CDR3 DNA is TGCGCCAGCAGTCTCTACCGGGACACTGAAGCTTTCTTT.

The chain combines TRBV5-4 with TRBJ2-5, with 10 bases lining up with TRBD2. This CDR3 region has 15 residues. The junction had 5 bases not matched to a gene; V was cut back by 5 bases and J by 1 base. Germline V gene lookup returns CDR1 SGHNT and CDR2 YYREEE (reference sequence). In DNA, the CDR3 is TGTGCCAGCAGGGGAACTAGCGGGATCCAAGAGACCCAGTACTTC. Translation gives CASRGTSGIQETQYF.